The 22 T cell receptor beta chains reported below all come from one sample, sequenced in a study of early T cells in non-severe SARS-CoV-2 infection. TCRdb recomputed calls from the 5' RACE reads with MiXCR, one row per CDR3 protein. The data show approximately 48,000 distinct CDR3 sequences, roughly 10% seen once. The specimen sequenced was whole blood. All receptors come from an adult who was a healthcare worker with PCR-confirmed SARS-CoV-2 infection or an uninfected control (not recorded which).

This chain connects TRBV20-1 to TRBJ2-7, with 10 bases matching TRBD1. The V and J ends lost 4 bases and 0 bases, in that order; junction bases with no gene match: 3. Germline CDR1 reads DFQATT; CDR2 reads SNEGSKA (reference sequence). The CDR3 sequence is 14 residues long. DNA for the CDR3: TGCAGTGCTAAGAGGGACAGGGGCTCCTACGAGCAGTACTTC. Encoded protein: CSAKRDRGSYEQYF.

As concerns this clonotype: The junction departs from the called germline gene at one end, perhaps through a read error. The chain uses TRBV3-1 and TRBJ1-1; D not certain. CDR1 and CDR2 (germline): LGHDT, YNNKEL (reference sequence). The CDR3 has 14 amino acids. Here the CDR3 reads CVSSRRNNPLEAFF. CDR3 coding DNA: TGTGTCAGCAGCCGCCGGAACAACCCCCTTGAAGCTTTCTTT.

The table lists this clonotype with many counts. This chain links TRBV20-1 with TRBJ2-6; weak D call: TRBD1 (5 bases). V was clipped by 0 bases and J by 1 base, with 7 bases between them. Germline CDR1 reads DFQATT; CDR2 reads SNEGSKA (reference sequence). This CDR3 contains 15 residues. CDR3: CSARDHRSGANVLTF. In DNA, the CDR3 is TGCAGTGCTAGAGATCACAGGTCTGGGGCCAACGTCCTGACTTTC.

The chain recombines TRBV7-2 with TRBJ2-5, with D possibly matching TRBD1 (5 bases). Looked up from germline, CDR1 is SGHTA and CDR2 is FQGNSA. The CDR3 runs to 14 residues. Trimming took 5 bases from V and 5 from J, leaving 15 bases between them. The CDR3 DNA reads TGTGCCAGCAGCCCACGTCAGGGAAGGGAGACCCAGTACTTC. Translating it yields CASSPRQGRETQYF.

Ten or more counts support this clonotype. This chain joins TRBV3-1 and TRBJ2-1; perhaps TRBD1 as D (5 bases). CDR1 and CDR2 from the germline V gene are LGHDT and YNNKEL (reference sequence). With 5 bases removed from V and 0 bases from J, the gap between germline ends came to 11 bases. The CDR3 is 15 residues long. In DNA, the CDR3 is TGTGCCAGCAGCAGGACACAAAACTCCTACAATGAGCAGTTCTTC. Translating gives CASSRTQNSYNEQFF.

This clonotype has a count of ten or more. This chain connects TRBV27 to TRBJ1-6; TRBD1 is a possible D gene (6 bases). In germline, CDR1 is MNHEY, CDR2 SMNVEV (reference sequence). V lost 3 bases, J lost 9 bases, and 9 bases lay in between. The CDR3 loop spans 13 amino acids. Here the CDR3 DNA reads TGTGCCAGCAGTTTTCAGGGGACTTCACCCCTCCACTTT. Protein product: CASSFQGTSPLHF.

Ten or more counts support this clonotype. This chain joins TRBV25-1 and TRBJ2-1, with D tentatively TRBD2 (6 bases). V lost 3 bases to trimming and J lost 2 bases, with 20 bases between them. This CDR3 has 18 residues. Per the germline V gene, CDR1 is MGHDK and CDR2 is SYGVNS. CDR3 nucleotide sequence: TGTGCCAGCAGTGACCCCCTTCTGGGAGGCGGTACCTACAATGAGCAGTTCTTC. Translation gives CASSDPLLGGGTYNEQFF.

V gene TRBV9 combines with J gene TRBJ2-5; weak D call: TRBD2 (6 bases). Germline-derived CDR1 and CDR2 are SGDLS and YYNGEE. The CDR3 contains 15 residues. V was trimmed by 4 bases and J by 2 bases, leaving 15 bases between them. DNA for the CDR3: TGTGCCAGCAGCCCCAGAGGGACTCTACAAGAGACCCAGTACTTC. Translated, it gives CASSPRGTLQETQYF.

This clonotype was seen ten or more times. J is TRBJ1-4 and V is TRBV11-2, with D possibly being TRBD1 (6 bases). The ends were cut back, 5 bases at V and 7 bases at J, with 17 bases in the middle. CDR1 and CDR2 (germline): SGHAT, FQNNGV. This CDR3 is built from 15 residues. For the CDR3, the DNA is TGTGCCAGCAGCACACTACAGGGTTATTCTGAAAAACTGTTTTTT. Translating gives CASSTLQGYSEKLFF.

Ten or more counts support this clonotype. The chain couples TRBV20-1 to TRBJ2-5, with 7 bases aligning to TRBD2. The CDR3 runs 14 residues. CDR1 and CDR2 (germline): DFQATT, SNEGSKA (reference sequence). The junction had 9 bases not matched to a gene; V was cut back by 3 bases and J by 5 bases. In DNA, the CDR3 is TGCAGTGCTAGCTTGGCGGGAGCTATGGAGACCCAGTACTTC. Residues: CSASLAGAMETQYF.

Many counts were recorded for this clonotype. The J gene is TRBJ1-2, the V gene TRBV4-2; unclear D gene. Germline-derived CDR1 and CDR2 are LGHNA and YNFKEQ. Trimming removed 4 bases at V and 1 base at J, with 19 bases between. The CDR3 has 17 residues. The CDR3 here is CASSPLTPGGINYGYTF. The DNA for the CDR3 is TGTGCCAGCAGCCCGCTAACCCCAGGAGGGATTAACTATGGCTACACCTTC.

This clonotype was seen at least ten times. The rearrangement joins TRBV20-1 to TRBJ2-3; a possible D gene is TRBD2 (6 bases). CDR1 is DFQATT, CDR2 SNEGSKA, per germline (reference sequence). Trimming removed 2 bases from V and 3 bases from J, with 15 bases in between. This CDR3 is 15 amino acids long. Here the CDR3 DNA reads TGCAGTGCTAGATCGCCCGGGAGTAGGACAGATACGCAGTATTTT. It is translated as CSARSPGSRTDTQYF.

This clonotype was counted only a few times. The chain employs TRBV6-2 or TRBV6-3 and TRBJ1-6, with 7 positions matching TRBD1. Germline V gives CDR1 MNHEY, CDR2 SVGEGT. The J segment lost 10 bases and the V segment lost 6 bases, leaving 12 bases of the junction unmatched. This CDR3 contains 15 residues. The CDR3 DNA is TGTGCCAGCAGAAACGGACAGGTTGAAAAATCACCCCTCCACTTT. Protein product: CASRNGQVEKSPLHF.

This clonotype has a count of ten or more. V and J are TRBV30 and TRBJ2-2; D may be TRBD1 or TRBD2 (5 bases each). The V end lost 2 bases, the J end lost 1 base, and 8 bases lay between the germline ends. Per germline, CDR1 GTSNPN and CDR2 SVGIG (reference sequence). CDR3 length equals 14 residues. CDR3 bases: TGTGCCTGGAGTCTTGGGGGGAACACCGGGGAGCTGTTTTTT. It encodes CAWSLGGNTGELFF.

A remark on this clonotype: The junction and the germline gene differ at one end; a read error may be behind it. The chain carries TRBV28 and TRBJ2-7; D remains unclear. This CDR3 has 13 residues. Germline loops: CDR1 MDHEN, CDR2 SYDVKM. DNA for the CDR3: TGTGCCAGCAGTTTAGCCCACTCCCACGAGCAGTACTTC. It yields the protein CASSLAHSHEQYF.

By sample share, this clonotype is medium-sized. The V and J genes are TRBV11-2 and TRBJ2-6; 8 bases fit TRBD1. Trimming removed 3 bases from V and 3 bases from J; junction bases left unmatched: 13. The CDR3 extends over 19 amino acids. The germline V gene encodes CDR1 SGHAT and CDR2 FQNNGV. In nucleotides, the CDR3 is TGTGCCAGCAGCTTGACCAAACCAGGGGGCGCGTATGGGGCCAACGTCCTGACTTTC. It translates to CASSLTKPGGAYGANVLTF.

In the case of this clonotype: The germline gene is not matched at one end of the junction; a read error may be the cause. The DNA of the CDR3 is TGTGCCAGCCCACCCGAATCCCAAGAGACCCAGTACTTC. Translating gives CASPPESQETQYF. The chain uses TRBV18 and TRBJ2-5; no definite D call. This CDR3 has 13 amino acids. The germline gives CDR1 KGHSH, CDR2 LQKENI.

The rearrangement links TRBV2 to TRBJ2-1; D might be TRBD2 (5 bases). Between the trimmed V and J ends, which lost 6 bases and 1 base, there was a span of 13 bases. This CDR3 spans 15 amino acids. Per the germline V gene, CDR1 is SNHLY and CDR2 is FYNNEI. For the CDR3, the DNA is TGTGCCAGCAGCTACACTAGGAATTCCTACAATGAGCAGTTCTTC. The encoded protein is CASSYTRNSYNEQFF.

The chain carries TRBV6-2 or TRBV6-3 and TRBJ2-7; 10 bases map to TRBD2. V lost 2 bases, J lost 6 bases, and 7 bases stayed unmatched. CDR1 is MNHEY, CDR2 SVGEGT, per germline. This CDR3 has 15 amino acids. The DNA of the CDR3 is TGTGCCAGCAGTTACGGCCTAGCGGGAGTAGGCGAGCAGTACTTC. This sequence encodes CASSYGLAGVGEQYF.

This clonotype was seen a handful of times. The chain couples TRBV28 to TRBJ2-2, with D uncertain. Germline values: CDR1 MDHEN, CDR2 SYDVKM. The CDR3 contains 14 residues. V lost 5 bases and J 4 bases, leaving 11 bases between the germline ends. As DNA, the CDR3 is TGTGCCAGCAGTCAGAACAGTGGCACCGGGGAGCTGTTTTTT. Protein product: CASSQNSGTGELFF. Looking up the rest from reference TRBV28 and TRBJ2-2 gives the full variable domain: DVKVTQSSRYLVKRTGEKVFLECVQDMDHENMFWYRQDPGLGLRLIYFSYDVKMKEKGDIPEGYSVSREKKERFSLILESASTNQTSMYLCASSQNSGTGELFFGEGSRLTVL.

The chain joins TRBV11-2 to TRBJ2-1, with D perhaps TRBD2 (5 bases). CDR3 length: 14 residues. The germline V gene encodes CDR1 SGHAT and CDR2 FQNNGV. Trimming pared 5 bases from V and 6 bases from J, leaving 14 bases between. DNA of the CDR3: TGTGCCAGCAGCCAATGGAGGTTCGGCAATGAGCAGTTCTTC. It is translated as CASSQWRFGNEQFF.

This clonotype was seen repeatedly, ten times or more. The chain couples TRBV4-1 to TRBJ2-2; D unclear. Per the germline V gene, CDR1 is MGHRA and CDR2 is YSYEKL. This CDR3 is 15 amino acids long. With 1 base removed from V and 1 base from J, the gap between germline ends came to 7 bases. CDR3 sequence reads: CASSQGDWNTGELFF. CDR3 nucleotide sequence: TGCGCCAGCAGCCAAGGTGACTGGAACACCGGGGAGCTGTTTTTT.